These T cell receptor beta chains were read from a single sample in a study of neurological immune-mediated disorders. One entry per CDR3 protein results from TCRdb running MiXCR on the 5' RACE reads. Of some 95,000 distinct CDR3 sequences in the sample, around 3.3% were seen once. What was sequenced was PBMCs. Source of these receptors: a woman younger than 30 with multiple sclerosis. CDR3s include the opening cysteine and the closing phenylalanine or tryptophan. Each record gives: V gene, clone size, D gene, J gene, CDR3 protein, CDR3 DNA. A D gene is named only where the DNA matches it firmly. A row's size may be missing; if present it is once, few, many or a size class.

V gene: TRBV3-1; clone size: many; D gene: -; J gene: TRBJ2-1; CDR3 protein: CASSQAIDEQFF; CDR3 DNA: TGTGCCAGCAGCCAGGCGATCGATGAGCAGTTCTTC
V gene: TRBV28; clone size: many; D gene: TRBD1; J gene: TRBJ1-6; CDR3 protein: CASSLRQGNSPLHF; CDR3 DNA: TGTGCCAGCAGTTTAAGACAGGGAAATTCACCCCTCCACTTT
V gene: TRBV12-3/TRBV12-4; clone size: many; D gene: -; J gene: TRBJ1-1; CDR3 protein: CASTLWGTEAFF; CDR3 DNA: TGTGCCAGCACCCTATGGGGAACTGAAGCTTTCTTT
V gene: TRBV5-5; clone size: many; D gene: -; J gene: TRBJ2-3; CDR3 protein: CASSVTGPDTQYF; CDR3 DNA: TGTGCCAGCAGCGTTACAGGTCCGGATACGCAGTATTTT
V gene: TRBV5-1; clone size: many; D gene: -; J gene: TRBJ2-7; CDR3 protein: CASSPGTSPYEQYF; CDR3 DNA: TGCGCCAGCAGCCCCGGGACCAGCCCCTACGAGCAGTACTTC
V gene: TRBV12-3/TRBV12-4; clone size: many; D gene: TRBD2; J gene: TRBJ2-1; CDR3 protein: CASSLSLAGRENEQFF; CDR3 DNA: TGTGCCAGCAGTCTCTCCCTAGCGGGGCGGGAAAATGAGCAGTTCTTC
V gene: TRBV7-9; clone size: many; D gene: -; J gene: TRBJ2-7; CDR3 protein: CASSPRDKTYEQYF; CDR3 DNA: TGTGCCAGCAGCCCCCGGGACAAGACCTACGAGCAGTACTTC
V gene: TRBV10-3; clone size: many; D gene: TRBD1; J gene: TRBJ1-2; CDR3 protein: CAISESGQGRWNGYTF; CDR3 DNA: TGTGCCATCAGTGAGTCGGGACAGGGGAGATGGAATGGCTACACCTTC
V gene: TRBV11-2; clone size: many; D gene: -; J gene: TRBJ1-6; CDR3 protein: CASSLDLGSPLHF; CDR3 DNA: TGTGCCAGCAGCTTAGATCTAGGTTCACCCCTCCACTTT
V gene: TRBV20-1; clone size: few; D gene: TRBD1; J gene: TRBJ2-5; CDR3 protein: CSARATPGSGTGVSETQYF; CDR3 DNA: TGCAGTGCTAGAGCAACCCCAGGCTCCGGGACAGGGGTTTCAGAGACCCAGTACTTC
V gene: TRBV7-7; clone size: many; D gene: -; J gene: TRBJ2-2; CDR3 protein: CASSLASNTGELFF; CDR3 DNA: TGTGCTAGCAGCTTGGCATCGAACACCGGGGAGCTGTTTTTT
V gene: TRBV7-2; clone size: many; D gene: -; J gene: TRBJ2-7; CDR3 protein: CASSLDYGNYEQYF; CDR3 DNA: TGTGCCAGCAGCTTAGACTACGGCAATTACGAGCAGTACTTC
V gene: TRBV9; clone size: many; D gene: -; J gene: TRBJ2-3; CDR3 protein: CASSVGPGDTQYF; CDR3 DNA: TGTGCCAGCAGCGTGGGCCCAGGTGATACGCAGTATTTT
V gene: TRBV7-6; clone size: many; D gene: TRBD2; J gene: TRBJ2-1; CDR3 protein: CASSLSGGVVEQFF; CDR3 DNA: TGTGCCAGCAGCCTCAGCGGGGGGGTTGTTGAGCAGTTCTTC
V gene: TRBV27; clone size: many; D gene: -; J gene: TRBJ1-6; CDR3 protein: CASSLTRLSSPLHF; CDR3 DNA: TGTGCCAGCAGTTTAACCCGACTTTCTTCACCCCTCCACTTT
V gene: TRBV5-1; clone size: many; D gene: TRBD1; J gene: TRBJ1-5; CDR3 protein: CASSLQGAGQPQHF; CDR3 DNA: TGCGCCAGCAGCTTACAGGGGGCGGGTCAGCCCCAGCATTTT
V gene: TRBV3-1; clone size: many; D gene: -; J gene: TRBJ2-1; CDR3 protein: CASSLTRGAGYEQFF; CDR3 DNA: TGTGCCAGCAGTCTCACACGGGGGGCGGGGTATGAGCAGTTCTTC
V gene: TRBV20-1; clone size: -; D gene: -; J gene: TRBJ2-3; CDR3 protein: CSAFTVTDTQYF; CDR3 DNA: TGCAGTGCCTTTACGGTAACAGATACGCAGTATTTT
V gene: TRBV20-1; clone size: many; D gene: -; J gene: TRBJ2-1; CDR3 protein: CSARVVRSYNEQFF; CDR3 DNA: TGCAGTGCTAGGGTGGTTAGGTCCTACAATGAGCAGTTCTTC
V gene: TRBV7-9; clone size: -; D gene: -; J gene: TRBJ2-7; CDR3 protein: CAGSLESTGAPFYEQYF; CDR3 DNA: TGTGCCGGCAGCTTAGAGAGTACAGGCGCACCGTTCTACGAGCAGTACTTC
V gene: TRBV6-6; clone size: many; D gene: TRBD2; J gene: TRBJ2-1; CDR3 protein: CASSLAGGSDEQFF; CDR3 DNA: TGTGCCAGCAGTTTAGCTGGCGGGAGCGATGAGCAGTTCTTC
V gene: TRBV27; clone size: many; D gene: -; J gene: TRBJ2-1; CDR3 protein: CASSLREFNEQFF; CDR3 DNA: TGTGCCAGCAGTTTAAGGGAGTTCAATGAGCAGTTCTTC
V gene: TRBV5-1; clone size: many; D gene: -; J gene: TRBJ1-1; CDR3 protein: CASSLRGGTEAFF; CDR3 DNA: TGCGCCAGCAGCTTGCGGGGGGGGACTGAAGCTTTCTTT
V gene: TRBV29-1; clone size: many; D gene: TRBD2; J gene: TRBJ2-3; CDR3 protein: CSVAQGLAADTQYF; CDR3 DNA: TGCAGCGTTGCCCAGGGACTAGCAGCAGATACGCAGTATTTT
V gene: TRBV7-2; clone size: many; D gene: TRBD1; J gene: TRBJ2-7; CDR3 protein: CASSRRTGGLSYEQYF; CDR3 DNA: TGTGCCAGCAGCCGCCGCACAGGGGGCCTCTCCTACGAGCAGTACTTC
V gene: TRBV5-1; clone size: many; D gene: TRBD1; J gene: TRBJ2-7; CDR3 protein: CASTGTGYEQYF; CDR3 DNA: TGCGCCAGCACGGGGACAGGCTACGAGCAGTACTTC
V gene: TRBV5-1; clone size: few; D gene: -; J gene: TRBJ2-2; CDR3 protein: CASSLDGENTGELFF; CDR3 DNA: TGCGCCAGCAGCTTGGATGGAGAGAACACCGGGGAGCTGTTTTTT
V gene: TRBV12-3/TRBV12-4; clone size: many; D gene: -; J gene: TRBJ1-1; CDR3 protein: CASSFVEAFF; CDR3 DNA: TGTGCCAGCAGTTTCGTTGAAGCTTTCTTT
V gene: TRBV6-1; clone size: few; D gene: TRBD2; J gene: TRBJ2-1; CDR3 protein: CASQKETSGAYEQFF; CDR3 DNA: TGTGCCAGCCAGAAGGAAACTAGCGGGGCATATGAGCAGTTCTTC
V gene: TRBV6-5; clone size: many; D gene: TRBD1; J gene: TRBJ2-1; CDR3 protein: CASRERGQGTYNEQFF; CDR3 DNA: TGTGCCAGCAGGGAACGCGGACAGGGGACCTACAATGAGCAGTTCTTC
V gene: TRBV20-1; clone size: many; D gene: -; J gene: TRBJ1-1; CDR3 protein: CSAELLGVGVDTEAFF; CDR3 DNA: TGCAGTGCCGAACTCTTGGGGGTCGGAGTGGACACTGAAGCTTTCTTT
V gene: TRBV5-1; clone size: many; D gene: TRBD2; J gene: TRBJ2-5; CDR3 protein: CASSLVAGYQETQYF; CDR3 DNA: TGCGCCAGCAGCTTGGTAGCGGGGTACCAAGAGACCCAGTACTTC
V gene: TRBV11-2; clone size: many; D gene: TRBD1; J gene: TRBJ2-1; CDR3 protein: CASSWTGVLSNEQFF; CDR3 DNA: TGTGCCAGCAGCTGGACAGGGGTCCTATCCAATGAGCAGTTCTTC
V gene: TRBV6-1; clone size: many; D gene: -; J gene: TRBJ2-5; CDR3 protein: CASSEERTQYF; CDR3 DNA: TGTGCCAGCAGTGAAGAGCGGACCCAGTACTTC
V gene: TRBV15; clone size: many; D gene: -; J gene: TRBJ1-5; CDR3 protein: CATSGGGNQPQHF; CDR3 DNA: TGTGCCACCAGCGGGGGGGGCAATCAGCCCCAGCATTTT
V gene: TRBV2; clone size: many; D gene: -; J gene: TRBJ1-2; CDR3 protein: CASIRTETYGYTF; CDR3 DNA: TGTGCCAGCATCAGGACAGAGACCTATGGCTACACCTTC
V gene: TRBV7-2; clone size: many; D gene: -; J gene: TRBJ1-1; CDR3 protein: CASSLGAATEAFF; CDR3 DNA: TGTGCCAGCAGCTTGGGGGCCGCCACTGAAGCTTTCTTT
V gene: TRBV7-9; clone size: many; D gene: TRBD1; J gene: TRBJ1-1; CDR3 protein: CASSSGGGKGYSPEAFF; CDR3 DNA: TGTGCCAGCAGCTCAGGGGGGGGCAAGGGTTATTCACCTGAAGCTTTCTTT
V gene: TRBV10-3; clone size: many; D gene: -; J gene: TRBJ2-3; CDR3 protein: CAISDSSADTQYF; CDR3 DNA: TGTGCCATCAGTGACTCGAGCGCCGATACGCAGTATTTT
V gene: TRBV28; clone size: many; D gene: TRBD1; J gene: TRBJ1-1; CDR3 protein: CASSFPGTGFTEAFF; CDR3 DNA: TGTGCCAGCAGTTTCCCCGGGACAGGGTTCACTGAAGCTTTCTTT
V gene: TRBV20-1; clone size: many; D gene: -; J gene: TRBJ1-2; CDR3 protein: CSAINRDGGGLITF; CDR3 DNA: TGCAGTGCTATCAACCGGGACGGCGGTGGTCTAATCACCTTC
V gene: TRBV7-2; clone size: many; D gene: -; J gene: TRBJ1-1; CDR3 protein: CASSFFRGLNTEAFF; CDR3 DNA: TGTGCCAGCAGCTTTTTTCGGGGCCTGAACACTGAAGCTTTCTTT
V gene: TRBV4-1; clone size: many; D gene: -; J gene: TRBJ2-4; CDR3 protein: CASSQEPGLARYF; CDR3 DNA: TGCGCCAGCAGCCAAGAGCCTGGGCTAGCTCGCTACTTC
V gene: TRBV6-2/TRBV6-3; clone size: medium-sized; D gene: TRBD2; J gene: TRBJ2-2; CDR3 protein: CASSYRTSNTGELFF; CDR3 DNA: TGTGCCAGCAGTTACAGGACTAGTAACACCGGGGAGCTGTTTTTT
V gene: TRBV5-6; clone size: -; D gene: TRBD2; J gene: TRBJ2-1; CDR3 protein: CASSLGEGGTYNEQFF; CDR3 DNA: TGTGCCAGCAGCTTGGGGGAGGGAGGAACCTACAATGAGCAGTTCTTC
V gene: TRBV7-2; clone size: -; D gene: -; J gene: TRBJ2-1; CDR3 protein: CASSFWTGAGNEQFF; CDR3 DNA: TGTGCCAGCAGCTTTTGGACGGGGGCGGGCAATGAGCAGTTCTTC
V gene: TRBV12-3/TRBV12-4; clone size: many; D gene: -; J gene: TRBJ2-1; CDR3 protein: CASSLLQWYSGAGNDNEQFF; CDR3 DNA: TGTGCCAGCAGTTTATTGCAATGGTATTCTGGGGCAGGGAACGACAATGAGCAGTTCTTC
V gene: TRBV5-5; clone size: many; D gene: -; J gene: TRBJ1-4; CDR3 protein: CASSLALAGIVVANEKLFF; CDR3 DNA: TGTGCCAGCAGCTTGGCCTTGGCAGGGATAGTCGTCGCTAATGAAAAACTGTTTTTT